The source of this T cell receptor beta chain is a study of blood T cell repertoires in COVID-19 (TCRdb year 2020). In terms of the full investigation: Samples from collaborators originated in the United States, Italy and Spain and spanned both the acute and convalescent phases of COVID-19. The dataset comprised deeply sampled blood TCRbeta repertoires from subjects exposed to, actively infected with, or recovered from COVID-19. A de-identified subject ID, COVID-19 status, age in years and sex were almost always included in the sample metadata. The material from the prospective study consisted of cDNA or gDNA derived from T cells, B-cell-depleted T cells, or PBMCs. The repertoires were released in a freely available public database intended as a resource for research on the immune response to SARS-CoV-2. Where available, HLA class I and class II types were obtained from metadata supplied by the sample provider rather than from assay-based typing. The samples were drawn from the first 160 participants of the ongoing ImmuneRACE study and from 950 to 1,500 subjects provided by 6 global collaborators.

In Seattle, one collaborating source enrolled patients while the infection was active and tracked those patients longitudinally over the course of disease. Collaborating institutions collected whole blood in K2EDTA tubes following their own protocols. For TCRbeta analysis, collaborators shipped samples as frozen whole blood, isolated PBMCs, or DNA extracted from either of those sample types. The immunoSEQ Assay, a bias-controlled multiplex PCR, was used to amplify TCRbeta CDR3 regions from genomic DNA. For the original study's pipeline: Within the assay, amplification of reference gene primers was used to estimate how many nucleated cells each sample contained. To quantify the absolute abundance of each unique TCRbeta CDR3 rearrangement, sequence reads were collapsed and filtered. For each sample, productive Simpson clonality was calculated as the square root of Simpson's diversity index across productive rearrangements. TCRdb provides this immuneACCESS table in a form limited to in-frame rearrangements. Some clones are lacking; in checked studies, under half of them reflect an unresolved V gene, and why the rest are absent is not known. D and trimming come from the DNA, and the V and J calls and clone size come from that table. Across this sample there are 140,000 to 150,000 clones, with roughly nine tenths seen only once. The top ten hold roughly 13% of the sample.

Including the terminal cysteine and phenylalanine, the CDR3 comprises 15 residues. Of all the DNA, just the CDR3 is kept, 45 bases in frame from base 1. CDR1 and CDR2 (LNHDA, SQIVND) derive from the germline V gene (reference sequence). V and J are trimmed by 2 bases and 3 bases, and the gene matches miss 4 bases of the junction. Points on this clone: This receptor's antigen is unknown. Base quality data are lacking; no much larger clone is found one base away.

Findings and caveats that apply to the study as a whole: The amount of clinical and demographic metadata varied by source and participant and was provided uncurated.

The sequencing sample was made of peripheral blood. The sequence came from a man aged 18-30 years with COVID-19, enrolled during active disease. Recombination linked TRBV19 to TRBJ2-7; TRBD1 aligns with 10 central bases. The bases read TGTGCCAGTAGTATAACGGGACAGGGGTACTACGAGCAGTACTTC. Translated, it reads CASSITGQGYYEQYF.